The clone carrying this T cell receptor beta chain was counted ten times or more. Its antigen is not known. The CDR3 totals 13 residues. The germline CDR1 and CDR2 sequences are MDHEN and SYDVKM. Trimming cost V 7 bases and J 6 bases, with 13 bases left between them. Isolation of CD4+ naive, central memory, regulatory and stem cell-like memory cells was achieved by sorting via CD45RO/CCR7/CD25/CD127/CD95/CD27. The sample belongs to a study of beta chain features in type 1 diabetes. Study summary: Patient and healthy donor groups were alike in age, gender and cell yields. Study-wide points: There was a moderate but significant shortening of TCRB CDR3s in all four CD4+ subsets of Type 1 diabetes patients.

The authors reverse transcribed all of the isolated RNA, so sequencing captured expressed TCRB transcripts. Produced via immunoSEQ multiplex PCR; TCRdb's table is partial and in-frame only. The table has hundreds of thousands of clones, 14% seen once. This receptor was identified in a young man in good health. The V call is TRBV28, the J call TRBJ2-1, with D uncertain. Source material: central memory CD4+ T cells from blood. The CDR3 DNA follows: TGTGCCAGCACCCCCGGACGGCTCAATGAGCAGTTCTTC. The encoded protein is CASTPGRLNEQFF. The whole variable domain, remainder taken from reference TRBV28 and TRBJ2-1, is DVKVTQSSRYLVKRTGEKVFLECVQDMDHENMFWYRQDPGLGLRLIYFSYDVKMKEKGDIPEGYSVSREKKERFSLILESASTNQTSMYLCASTPGRLNEQFFGPGTRLTVL.